The 21 T cell receptor beta chains presented below share a single source sample, sequenced in a study of CD8+ T cells in alopecia areata. Treatment specified: oral pan-JAK inhibitor, 5-10 mg twice daily. In each case, RNA was isolated and then reverse transcribed into cDNA as the sequencing template. Produced via immunoSEQ multiplex PCR; TCRdb's table is partial and in-frame only. In the table there are about 180,000 clones, roughly half of which are singletons. Sequences were derived from CD8+ T cells sorted from blood, sampled around week 54, from a patient treated with tofacitinib. The receptors were gathered from a human donor with alopecia areata.

This clone was seen only a few times. The CDR3: CATSREDSYNEQFF. The CDR3 DNA follows: TGTGCCACCAGCAGGGAGGACAGCTACAATGAGCAGTTCTTC. The V gene is TRBV15, the J gene TRBJ2-1; D might be TRBD1 (6 bases). With 3 bases removed from V and 3 bases from J, the gap between germline ends came to 9 bases. Germline CDR1 LNHNV, CDR2 YYDKDF (reference sequence). CDR3 length equals 14 residues.

This clone appeared a few times. The rearrangement uses TRBV9 and TRBJ2-6; D gene ambiguous. The CDR3 runs to 13 residues. The V gene lost 1 base and the J gene lost 1 base, with 0 bases spanning the gap. Germline CDR1 reads SGDLS; CDR2 reads YYNGEE. The CDR3 loop reads CASSVSGANVLTF. Here the CDR3 DNA reads TGTGCCAGCAGCGTATCTGGGGCCAACGTCCTGACTTTC.

The rearrangement uses TRBV14 and TRBJ2-7, with D possibly called TRBD1 or TRBD2 (5 bases each). CDR1 is SGHDN and CDR2 is FVKESK in the germline V gene. This CDR3 has 16 residues. Deletions cut 3 bases from V and 3 bases from J, with 18 bases between. The CDR3 spells CASSQDTGRSGYEQYF. The CDR3 DNA follows: TGTGCCAGCAGCCAGGATACGGGACGGAGCGGCTACGAGCAGTACTTC. Full variable domain (rest looked up from reference TRBV14 and TRBJ2-7): EAGVTQFPSHSVIEKGQTVTLRCDPISGHDNLYWYRRVMGKEIKFLLHFVKESKQDESGMPNNRFLAERTGGTYSTLKVQPAELEDSGVYFCASSQDTGRSGYEQYFGPGTRLTVT.

The chain carries TRBV19 and TRBJ1-5; 9 positions match TRBD1. V gave up 7 bases and J gave up 2 bases; unmatched junction bases: 12. The CDR3 contains 17 residues. Looked up from germline, CDR1 is LNHDA and CDR2 is SQIVND (reference sequence). The DNA of the CDR3 is TGTGCCAGTAAGCGGGACAGGGAAGGGCTAGGCAATCAGCCCCAGCATTTT. Encoded protein: CASKRDREGLGNQPQHF.

The V call is TRBV6-5, the J call TRBJ2-1, with D possibly TRBD2 on 7 matching bases. V lost 6 bases, J lost 5 bases, and 17 bases lay in between. Germline V gene lookup returns CDR1 MNHEY and CDR2 SVGAGI. The CDR3 is 15 residues long. The CDR3 bases are TGTGCCAGCAGCGACCCGGGGGGCCGGCACAATGAGCAGTTCTTC. It codes for CASSDPGGRHNEQFF.

The sample holds one count of this clone. The chain links TRBV18 to TRBJ2-5; D gene unclear. The CDR3 runs to 12 residues. Germline V gene data show CDR1 as KGHSH and CDR2 as LQKENI. Trimming shortened V by 5 bases and J by 0 bases, and 4 bases separated the two germline ends. The CDR3 sequence: CASSGYQETQYF. DNA of the CDR3: TGTGCCAGCTCAGGGTACCAAGAGACCCAGTACTTC.

J is TRBJ2-1 and V is TRBV30; the D gene is possibly TRBD1 (7 bases). CDR3 size: 14 residues. Per the germline V gene, CDR1 is GTSNPN and CDR2 is SVGIG (reference sequence). V gave up 2 bases and J gave up 5 bases, with 13 bases separating them. The CDR3 protein is CAWSWTRGDNEQFF. CDR3 in DNA: TGTGCCTGGAGTTGGACCAGGGGGGACAATGAGCAGTTCTTC.

The chain employs TRBV2 and TRBJ2-7; D is perhaps TRBD2 (6 bases). V lost 4 bases to trimming and J lost 0 bases, with 7 bases between them. CDR1 SNHLY and CDR2 FYNNEI come from the germline V gene. This CDR3 has 13 residues. The CDR3 is CASSGDSSYEQYF. As DNA, the CDR3 is TGTGCCAGCAGTGGGGACTCCTCCTACGAGCAGTACTTC.

This chain joins TRBV29-1 and TRBJ1-1; perhaps TRBD1 as D (5 bases). Trimming left V 3 bases short and J 3 bases short, with 11 bases between. Germline V gene lookup returns CDR1 SQVTM and CDR2 ANQGSEA. The CDR3 has 13 residues. The CDR3: CSVEAKGDTEAFF. The CDR3 bases are TGCAGCGTTGAGGCCAAAGGGGACACTGAAGCTTTCTTT.

The V and J genes are TRBV27 and TRBJ1-1, with a tentative D call TRBD1 (6 bases). The CDR3 is 13 amino acids. V was clipped by 2 bases and J by 4 bases, with 8 bases between them. CDR1 and CDR2 from the germline V gene are MNHEY and SMNVEV (reference sequence). CDR3 loop: CASSLTTGTEAFF. In DNA form, the CDR3 reads TGTGCCAGCAGTTTAACGACAGGCACTGAAGCTTTCTTT.

This clone was seen more than once but under ten times. Being one base from a much bigger clone, this may be a read error. The chain combines TRBV2 with TRBJ2-1; 7 bases match TRBD1. This CDR3 is built from 13 residues. V trimming: 5 bases; J trimming: 5 bases; junction bases outside the gene matches: 3. Looked up from germline, CDR1 is SNHLY and CDR2 is FYNNEI. Here the CDR3 reads CASSRDSNNEQFF. The CDR3 region has the DNA TGTGCCAGCAGTAGGGACAGTAACAATGAGCAGTTCTTC. Drawing the rest from reference TRBV2 and TRBJ2-1, the complete variable domain is EPEVTQTPSHQVTQMGQEVILRCVPISNHLYFYWYRQILGQKVEFLVSFYNNEISEKSEIFDDQFSVERPDGSNFTLKIRSTKLEDSAMYFCASSRDSNNEQFFGPGTRLTVL.

V gene TRBV9 combines with J gene TRBJ2-1; 12 nucleotides match TRBD1. Germline V CDR1 and CDR2: SGDLS, YYNGEE. V shed 3 bases and J 11 bases; nucleotides not matched to a gene: 12. This CDR3 comprises 16 residues. CDR3 protein: CASSESTGTGGLKQFF. CDR3 bases: TGTGCCAGCAGCGAAAGTACCGGGACAGGGGGCTTAAAGCAGTTCTTC.

The chain combines TRBV4-1 with TRBJ2-7; no clear D gene. With 2 bases removed from V and 6 bases from J, the gap between germline ends came to 14 bases. From germline, CDR1 is MGHRA and CDR2 YSYEKL. CDR3 size: 14 residues. In DNA form, the CDR3 reads TGCGCCAGCAGCCAAAATTCTCATATCGTCGAGCAGTACTTC. It translates to CASSQNSHIVEQYF.

The V gene is TRBV29-1, the J gene TRBJ2-2; D gene ambiguous. The germline gives CDR1 SQVTM, CDR2 ANQGSEA. This CDR3 region has 14 residues. Trimming cost V 1 base and J 6 bases, with 12 bases left between them. This CDR3 is CSVEGLLRPGELFF. CDR3 in DNA: TGCAGCGTTGAAGGACTCCTCAGGCCCGGGGAGCTGTTTTTT.

V and J are TRBV2 and TRBJ2-7, with TRBD1 matching over 9 bases. The germline V gene encodes CDR1 SNHLY and CDR2 FYNNEI. J lost 5 bases, V lost 4 bases, and 3 bases had no gene match. The CDR3 is 13 amino acids. The DNA for the CDR3 is TGTGCCAGCAGTGGGGACAGGGCCAACGAGCAGTACTTC. Translating gives CASSGDRANEQYF.

The V and J genes are TRBV30 and TRBJ1-4; D gene ambiguous. This CDR3 is 12 amino acids long. V was trimmed by 3 bases and J by 7 bases, leaving 9 bases between them. Germline V gives CDR1 GTSNPN, CDR2 SVGIG (reference sequence). CDR3 region: CAWSKFSEKLFF. The CDR3, as DNA: TGTGCCTGGAGCAAGTTCAGTGAAAAACTGTTTTTT.

The gene calls are TRBV7-2 and TRBJ1-2, with a weak D call TRBD1 (6 bases). This CDR3 spans 13 amino acids. V was trimmed by 3 bases and J by 4 bases, leaving 9 bases between them. Germline CDR1 and CDR2: SGHTA and FQGNSA. The CDR3 DNA sequence: TGTGCCAGCAGCTTTGACAGGTCCTATGGCTACACCTTC. This translates into CASSFDRSYGYTF.

A single count supports this clone. The rearrangement joins TRBV5-6 to TRBJ2-7; the match to TRBD2 covers 11 bases. This CDR3 is built from 15 residues. V shed 3 bases and J 3 bases; nucleotides not matched to a gene: 5. Germline-derived CDR1 and CDR2 are SGHDT and YYEEEE. The CDR3: CASSYRLAGNYEQYF. The CDR3 nucleotides read TGTGCCAGCAGCTACCGACTAGCGGGGAACTACGAGCAGTACTTC.

The V and J genes are TRBV27 and TRBJ2-1; 7 nucleotides align to TRBD1. Unmatched junction bases numbered 3, after V lost 2 bases and J lost 2 bases. In germline, CDR1 is MNHEY, CDR2 SMNVEV (reference sequence). This CDR3 is built from 15 residues. DNA for the CDR3: TGTGCCAGCAGTTTAAGAACAGGGGCCTACAATGAGCAGTTCTTC. Translated: CASSLRTGAYNEQFF.

The chain couples TRBV2 to TRBJ1-4, with D maybe TRBD1 (6 bases). The CDR3 consists of 14 residues. The germline gives CDR1 SNHLY, CDR2 FYNNEI. V lost 4 bases and J lost 8, with 14 bases in between. CDR3 in amino acids: CASSVGTSWEKLFF. The CDR3 DNA reads TGTGCCAGCAGTGTAGGGACATCGTGGGAAAAACTGTTTTTT. Supplemented by reference TRBV2 and TRBJ1-4, the full variable domain reads EPEVTQTPSHQVTQMGQEVILRCVPISNHLYFYWYRQILGQKVEFLVSFYNNEISEKSEIFDDQFSVERPDGSNFTLKIRSTKLEDSAMYFCASSVGTSWEKLFFGSGTQLSVL.

This clone was seen only a few times. This chain uses TRBV29-1 with TRBJ1-1; D possibly corresponds to TRBD1 (5 bases). CDR1 SQVTM and CDR2 ANQGSEA come from the germline V gene. This CDR3 comprises 15 residues. The V and J ends lost 0 bases and 6 bases respectively, with 17 bases between them. CDR3 in amino acids: CSVEDRSAGMSEAFF. For the CDR3, the DNA is TGCAGCGTTGAAGATCGCTCGGCAGGGATGTCTGAAGCTTTCTTT.